Each of the 11 T cell receptor beta chains below was sequenced from the same sample in a study of siplizumab effects on memory and regulatory T cells. Only in-frame clones appear in the TCRdb table, and some are missing; sequencing was by immunoSEQ multiplex PCR. The data show over 85,000 clones, 93% seen once. Sequenced sample: CD8+ T cells sorted from blood. The receptors shown here come from a human donor in good health.

The genes are TRBV15 and TRBJ2-3; D not resolved. V was trimmed by 0 bases and J by 4 bases, leaving 20 bases between them. Per germline, CDR1 LNHNV and CDR2 YYDKDF (reference sequence). The CDR3 has 18 amino acids. DNA for the CDR3: TGTGCCACCAGCAGAGATCCAAGGAGCTCCTGGGGTTCAGATACGCAGTATTTT. Translated, it gives CATSRDPRSSWGSDTQYF.

V gene TRBV13 combines with J gene TRBJ2-5, with 13 bases matching TRBD2. The end of the DNA aligns better with TRBJ2-7, so the J call may be wrong. CDR3 length: 16 residues. Germline lookup yields CDR1 PRHDT and CDR2 FYEKMQ (reference sequence). DNA of the CDR3: TGTGCCAGCAGCACAGGACTAGCGGGGGACCCGTACGAGCAGTACTTC. Translation: CASSTGLAGDPYEQYF.

The V gene is TRBV29-1, the J gene TRBJ2-1; D may be TRBD2 (6 bases). The V gene lost 1 base and the J gene lost 5 bases, with 12 bases spanning the gap. The CDR3 sequence is 14 residues long. Germline CDR1 and CDR2: SQVTM and ANQGSEA. CDR3 protein: CSVEGRGLHNEQFF. The CDR3 DNA sequence: TGCAGCGTTGAAGGGAGGGGACTGCACAATGAGCAGTTCTTC.

This sequence joins TRBV7-3 and TRBJ2-1; TRBD1 is a possible D gene (6 bases). CDR1 and CDR2 from the germline V gene are SGHTA and FQGTGA. CDR3 length equals 12 residues. Trimming pared 3 bases from V and 6 bases from J, leaving 6 bases between. The CDR3 protein is CASSLGANEQFF. The CDR3 nucleotides read TGTGCCAGCAGCTTGGGGGCCAATGAGCAGTTCTTC.

The genes are TRBV7-6 and TRBJ1-1; TRBD1 is a possible D gene (6 bases). The CDR3 extends over 14 amino acids. V lost 5 bases, J lost 5 bases, and 15 bases lay in between. Germline values: CDR1 SGHVS, CDR2 FNYEAQ. The CDR3 here is CASSPLDRLTEAFF. The CDR3 DNA is TGTGCCAGCAGCCCATTAGACAGGTTGACTGAAGCTTTCTTT.

The CDR3 sequence is CASSFQGHGSYEQYF. The CDR3 DNA sequence: TGTGCCAGCAGCTTTCAAGGACATGGCTCCTACGAGCAGTACTTC. The chain joins TRBV7-3 to TRBJ2-7; a possible D gene is TRBD1 (5 bases). The V end was cut by 3 bases, the J end by 0 bases, with 12 bases between. Germline loops: CDR1 SGHTA, CDR2 FQGTGA. This CDR3 is 15 amino acids long.

The chain employs TRBV27 and TRBJ1-1; D is uncertain. Trimming shortened V by 5 bases and J by 0 bases, and 13 bases separated the two germline ends. The CDR3 has 15 residues. Germline loops: CDR1 MNHEY, CDR2 SMNVEV (reference sequence). The CDR3 nucleotides read TGTGCCAGCAGTCTCGCTCGGTCAATGAACACTGAAGCTTTCTTT. It yields the protein CASSLARSMNTEAFF.

The V gene is TRBV7-8, the J gene TRBJ2-7; either TRBD1 or TRBD2 may supply D (5 bases each). CDR1 is SGHVS and CDR2 is FQNEAQ in the germline V gene. The V gene lost 5 bases and the J gene lost 0 bases, with 8 bases spanning the gap. The CDR3 covers 13 residues. The CDR3 is CASSPGPSYEQYF. In DNA form, the CDR3 reads TGTGCCAGCAGCCCGGGGCCCTCCTACGAGCAGTACTTC.

The chain links TRBV27 to TRBJ1-2; weak D call: TRBD1 (6 bases). CDR1 and CDR2 from the germline V gene are MNHEY and SMNVEV (reference sequence). The CDR3 extends over 18 amino acids. The ends were cut back, 6 bases at V and 1 base at J, with 24 bases in the middle. CDR3 region: CASSWGGTSPSGNYGYTF. In DNA, the CDR3 is TGTGCCAGCAGCTGGGGCGGGACAAGTCCATCTGGTAACTATGGCTACACCTTC.

The rearrangement joins TRBV6-5 to TRBJ2-2; D not resolved. This CDR3 comprises 14 residues. Per germline, CDR1 MNHEY and CDR2 SVGAGI. V lost 8 bases, J lost 1 base, and 11 bases lay in between. CDR3 loop: CASGNIENTGELFF. The CDR3 DNA sequence: TGTGCCAGCGGGAACATAGAGAACACCGGGGAGCTGTTTTTT.

This clone was counted a single time. The rearrangement joins TRBV5-5 to TRBJ1-5, with D unclear. Trimming removed 1 base from V and 6 bases from J, with 8 bases in between. The CDR3 is made up of 13 amino acids. Germline CDR1 is SGHKS and CDR2 is YYEKEE (reference sequence). The CDR3 DNA reads TGTGCCAGCAGCTTGTGGGTTGGTCAGCCCCAGCATTTT. This gives the protein CASSLWVGQPQHF.